These 3 T cell receptor beta chains share one sample of origin, sequenced in a study of T cells in localized non-small cell lung cancer. Data came from immunoSEQ multiplex PCR; TCRdb stores just in-frame clones and leaves some out. The sample has around 14,000 clones; about 80% are singletons. The sample in question was peripheral blood, obtained before any cancer treatment. The receptors shown here come from a female donor older than 55 with stage I squamous cell lung carcinoma.

CDR3: CASSLNAGNEQFF. Written as DNA, the CDR3 is TGTGCCAGCAGCCTAAATGCAGGCAATGAGCAGTTCTTC. The gene calls are TRBV7-7 and TRBJ2-1, with D hard to call. This CDR3 spans 13 amino acids. V lost 5 bases and J 6 bases, leaving 11 bases between the germline ends. In germline, CDR1 is SSHAT, CDR2 FNYEAQ (reference sequence).

The chain is built from TRBV11-2 and TRBJ2-5; 15 bases agree with TRBD2. Unmatched junction bases numbered 6, after V lost 5 bases and J lost 5 bases. The germline CDR1 and CDR2 sequences are SGHAT and FQNNGV. CDR3 length equals 16 residues. The CDR3 coding sequence is TGTGCCAGCAGCCGCGGACTAGCGGGGGGGCAGGAGACCCAGTACTTC. Its protein is CASSRGLAGGQETQYF. Full variable domain (remainder filled in from reference TRBV11-2 and TRBJ2-5): EAGVAQSPRYKIIEKRQSVAFWCNPISGHATLYWYQQILGQGPKLLIQFQNNGVVDDSQLPKDRFSAERLKGVDSTLKIQPAKLEDSAVYLCASSRGLAGGQETQYFGPGTRLLVL.

V and J are TRBV19 and TRBJ2-3; a weak D match, TRBD1 (7 bases). CDR1 is LNHDA, CDR2 SQIVND, per germline (reference sequence). Trimming removed 4 bases from V and 1 base from J, with 21 bases in between. The CDR3 extends over 18 amino acids. The CDR3, as DNA: TGTGCCAGTAGTAGGGGGGACAGCGTCTACTCCGGCACAGATACGCAGTATTTT. This encodes CASSRGDSVYSGTDTQYF. Variable domain in full (rest from reference TRBV19 and TRBJ2-3): DGGITQSPKYLFRKEGQNVTLSCEQNLNHDAMYWYRQDPGQGLRLIYYSQIVNDFQKGDIAEGYSVSREKKESFPLTVTSAQKNPTAFYLCASSRGDSVYSGTDTQYFGPGTRLTVL.